The rows below give T cell receptor beta chains drawn from one sample of a study of cytomegalovirus exposure and HLA in healthy donors. Using immunoSEQ multiplex PCR, the repertoire was profiled, and TCRdb retains in-frame clones only, with some absent. Of 95,000 to 150,000 clones listed, around 69% are singletons. The sequencing sample was made of PBMCs. These TCRs come from a woman aged 40 to 50 in good health and CMV-seropositive. CDR3s include the opening cysteine and the closing phenylalanine or tryptophan. A D gene is named only where the DNA matches it firmly. A clone size is listed for some rows: how often the clone was seen (once, few, many), or a class if it is expanded.

V gene: TRBV19; J gene: TRBJ2-3; D gene: TRBD1; clone size: few; CDR3 DNA: TGTGCCAGTAGTCGGACAGGGTCGCCAGATACGCAGTATTTT; CDR3 protein: CASSRTGSPDTQYF
V gene: TRBV11-2; J gene: TRBJ2-7; D gene: -; clone size: -; CDR3 DNA: TGTGCCAGCAGCTTTACAGGGATCCCGCTCGAGCAGTACTTC; CDR3 protein: CASSFTGIPLEQYF
V gene: TRBV2; J gene: TRBJ2-7; D gene: -; clone size: -; CDR3 DNA: TGTGCCTGCTGCCGGGACACCAACTACGAGCAGTACTTC; CDR3 protein: CACCRDTNYEQYF
V gene: TRBV7-2; J gene: TRBJ2-3; D gene: TRBD2; clone size: -; CDR3 DNA: TGTGCCAGCAGCTTCTCCCCTCGGGGGGGGTACACAGATACGCAGTATTTT; CDR3 protein: CASSFSPRGGYTDTQYF
V gene: TRBV25-1; J gene: TRBJ1-2; D gene: -; clone size: -; CDR3 DNA: TGTGCCAGCAGTGATGGGGGGGCGGTTACCTATGGCTACACCTTC; CDR3 protein: CASSDGGAVTYGYTF
V gene: TRBV25-1; J gene: TRBJ1-2; D gene: -; clone size: -; CDR3 DNA: TGTGCCAGCAGTGAATATATTCGCCCGAGGGGCTACACCTTC; CDR3 protein: CASSEYIRPRGYTF
V gene: TRBV27; J gene: TRBJ1-5; D gene: TRBD1; clone size: -; CDR3 DNA: TGTGCCAGCAGATCATGGACAGGGGCCGATCAGCCCCAGCATTTT; CDR3 protein: CASRSWTGADQPQHF
V gene: TRBV7-9; J gene: TRBJ2-2; D gene: TRBD2; clone size: -; CDR3 DNA: TGTGCCAGCAGCTCCCGGACTAGTCCTGAGGCCGGGGAGCTGTTTTTT; CDR3 protein: CASSSRTSPEAGELFF
V gene: TRBV5-1; J gene: TRBJ1-1; D gene: -; clone size: -; CDR3 DNA: TGCGCCAGCAGCCTGTCTGCAGGGGCTAGGACTGAAGCTTTCTTT; CDR3 protein: CASSLSAGARTEAFF
V gene: TRBV2; J gene: TRBJ2-2; D gene: TRBD1; clone size: -; CDR3 DNA: TGTGCCAGCAGCCAAACAGGGGGTGAGGGAACCGGGGAGCTGTTTTTT; CDR3 protein: CASSQTGGEGTGELFF
V gene: TRBV18; J gene: TRBJ1-6; D gene: TRBD1; clone size: -; CDR3 DNA: TGTGCCAGCTCACCGGGACAGGGAGGTAATTCACCCCTCCACTTT; CDR3 protein: CASSPGQGGNSPLHF
V gene: TRBV2; J gene: TRBJ2-1; D gene: TRBD1; clone size: -; CDR3 DNA: TGTGCCAGCAGTGGACAGGGGGTTTCAACAAACAATGAGCAGTTCTTC; CDR3 protein: CASSGQGVSTNNEQFF
V gene: TRBV30; J gene: TRBJ1-2; D gene: TRBD1; clone size: -; CDR3 DNA: TGTGCCTGGGGACAGGGAATAGCTCATGGCTACACCTTC; CDR3 protein: CAWGQGIAHGYTF
V gene: TRBV6-5; J gene: TRBJ1-6; D gene: TRBD1; clone size: -; CDR3 DNA: TGTGCCAGCAGTAAGCAGGGGGCGAGTTCACCCCTCCACTTT; CDR3 protein: CASSKQGASSPLHF
V gene: TRBV6-5; J gene: TRBJ2-1; D gene: TRBD1; clone size: -; CDR3 DNA: TGTGCCAGCAGTTACGCCCCCGGGACAGCTTACAATGAGCAGTTCTTC; CDR3 protein: CASSYAPGTAYNEQFF
V gene: TRBV2; J gene: TRBJ2-1; D gene: TRBD2; clone size: -; CDR3 DNA: TGTGCCAGCAGTGACCTGGCTAGCGGGACAAACAATGAGCAGTTCTTC; CDR3 protein: CASSDLASGTNNEQFF
V gene: TRBV7-9; J gene: TRBJ2-7; D gene: TRBD2; clone size: once; CDR3 DNA: TGTGCCAGCAGTCCACCCTCGGGACTAGCGGGGGGCCGCTCCTACGAGCAGTACTTC; CDR3 protein: CASSPPSGLAGGRSYEQYF
V gene: TRBV9; J gene: TRBJ2-5; D gene: TRBD1; clone size: -; CDR3 DNA: TGTGCCAGCAGCTCAGGACAGGGCCCCACGGAAGAGACCCAGTACTTC; CDR3 protein: CASSSGQGPTEETQYF
V gene: TRBV11-2; J gene: TRBJ1-6; D gene: TRBD1; clone size: -; CDR3 DNA: TGTGCCAGCAGCGTAGTGGACAGGGATAATTCACCCCTCCACTTT; CDR3 protein: CASSVVDRDNSPLHF
V gene: TRBV11-1; J gene: TRBJ1-2; D gene: -; clone size: few; CDR3 DNA: TGTGCCAGCAGTTCAGGACAGAACTATGGCTACACCTTC; CDR3 protein: CASSSGQNYGYTF
V gene: TRBV9; J gene: TRBJ1-2; D gene: -; clone size: few; CDR3 DNA: TGTGCCAGCAGCGTAGAAGGGGCATCCTATGGCTACACCTTC; CDR3 protein: CASSVEGASYGYTF
V gene: TRBV18; J gene: TRBJ2-5; D gene: -; clone size: -; CDR3 DNA: TGTGCCAGCTCCTCCGAAGCTCTTTCATCCCTGGCCCAGTACTTC; CDR3 protein: CASSSEALSSLAQYF
V gene: TRBV19; J gene: TRBJ1-1; D gene: TRBD1; clone size: -; CDR3 DNA: TGTGCCAGTAGTAGGGGAGGACAGGGGGTAGCTTTCTTT; CDR3 protein: CASSRGGQGVAFF
V gene: TRBV5-4; J gene: TRBJ1-6; D gene: TRBD1; clone size: once; CDR3 DNA: TGTGCCAGCAGCTTGGCCGAACAGGGGGGTTCACCCCTCCACTTT; CDR3 protein: CASSLAEQGGSPLHF
V gene: TRBV7-2; J gene: TRBJ1-1; D gene: -; clone size: -; CDR3 DNA: TGTGCCAGCAGCTTTGGGCCAGGGGATACTGAAGCTTTCTTT; CDR3 protein: CASSFGPGDTEAFF
V gene: TRBV7-9; J gene: TRBJ2-3; D gene: TRBD2; clone size: -; CDR3 DNA: TGTGCCAGCACACCGGGACTAGCGGTCACAGATACGCAGTATTTT; CDR3 protein: CASTPGLAVTDTQYF
V gene: TRBV29-1; J gene: TRBJ1-4; D gene: -; clone size: -; CDR3 DNA: TGCAGCGTTGGAGGGGGAGTTAATGAAAAACTGTTTTTT; CDR3 protein: CSVGGGVNEKLFF
V gene: TRBV13; J gene: TRBJ1-1; D gene: TRBD1; clone size: once; CDR3 DNA: TGTGCCAGCAGCTTAGGTCGGGGACAGGGTAGGATTGAAGCTTTCTTT; CDR3 protein: CASSLGRGQGRIEAFF
V gene: TRBV7-7; J gene: TRBJ2-2; D gene: TRBD1; clone size: -; CDR3 DNA: TGTGCCAGCAGCTCGGCCGGGACAGTGGGAACCGGGGAGCTGTTTTTT; CDR3 protein: CASSSAGTVGTGELFF